The present entry profiles one T cell receptor beta chain with its context. This sample was included in a study of CD4 T cells in relation to SARS-CoV-2 and coronaviruses. Uncultured naive and memory CD4+ T cells supplied DNA for deep TCR-beta sequencing. Data came from immunoSEQ multiplex PCR; TCRdb stores just in-frame clones and leaves some out. The sample has more than 50,000 clones; roughly 90% are singletons. The unexposed donors gave CD4+ T cells in 2011-2018, prior to COVID-19. Naive and memory CD4+ T cells came from enriched cryopreserved PBMCs. The sequence was obtained from a human donor in good health. The sequenced material came from memory CD4+ T cells from PBMCs.

CDR3 amino acids: CASSLRFSGHTGELFF. CDR3 nucleotides: TGTGCCAGCAGCTTAAGATTTAGCGGACACACCGGGGAGCTGTTTTTT. This chain links TRBV7-3 with TRBJ2-2, with D possibly matching TRBD2 (6 bases). V lost 1 base and J lost 3, with 12 bases in between. Per germline, CDR1 SGHTA and CDR2 FQGTGA. The CDR3 covers 16 residues.